Each of the 3 T cell receptor beta chains below was sequenced from the same sample in a study of cytomegalovirus exposure and HLA in healthy donors. Amplification used 60 Vbeta primers and 13 Jbeta primers. TCRdb keeps only in-frame clones here, not all; method: immunoSEQ multiplex PCR. The table shows tens of thousands of clones, with roughly 80% occurring only once. Sequenced input: PBMCs. The receptors derive from a man aged 30 to 45 in good health and CMV-seronegative.

The chain employs TRBV28 and TRBJ2-5; 8 positions match TRBD1. Germline CDR1 MDHEN, CDR2 SYDVKM. With 7 bases clipped from V and 2 bases from J, the junction kept 3 bases outside the gene matches. This CDR3 spans 13 amino acids. Written as DNA, the CDR3 is TGTGCCAGCACGGGGACAGGACAAGAGACCCAGTACTTC. This codes for CASTGTGQETQYF.

CDR3 loop: CASSLRGVRTDTQYF. CDR3 sequence (DNA): TGTGCCAGCAGTCTACGGGGGGTACGCACAGATACGCAGTATTTT. The chain carries TRBV28 and TRBJ2-3, with 7 positions matching TRBD2. Germline-derived CDR1 and CDR2 are MDHEN and SYDVKM. Trimming at V came to 5 bases and at J to 1 base, leaving 6 bases not matched to a gene. This CDR3 contains 15 residues.

This clone was observed a single time. The chain joins TRBV7-9 to TRBJ2-7; D uncertain. V was pared by 5 bases and J by 0 bases, with 8 bases between. The germline V gene encodes CDR1 SEHNR and CDR2 FQNEAQ (reference sequence). The CDR3 runs 13 residues. CDR3 region: CASSETASYEQYF. The CDR3, as DNA: TGTGCCAGCAGCGAAACAGCCTCCTACGAGCAGTACTTC.